This T cell receptor beta chain was captured by sequencing in a study of PD-1 blockade in classical Hodgkin lymphoma. The V gene's germline CDR1 is LNHDA and CDR2 SQIVND (reference sequence). The trim removed 6 bases at V and 0 bases at J, leaving 7 bases unmatched. This CDR3 contains 15 residues. On this clone itself: The antigen is unknown.

Repertoires were generated with immunoSEQ multiplex PCR, while TCRdb's copy carries only in-frame clones and drops some. The table shows some 52,000 clones, with around 86% occurring only once. Described time point: cycle 4 day 1 (C4D1), after 6 weeks of nivolumab. Every patient was affected by relapse after autologous stem cell transplantation, while exposure to brentuximab vedotin was not uniform. Whole-study findings and limits: Later analyses included only patients treated at least 1 year post-ASCT. Whatever underlies the repertoire differences (possibly disease activity or prior therapy) remains undefined. Complete responders' diversity at baseline resembled that of newly diagnosed patients. Healthy donors were reported to have higher baseline TCR diversity than newly diagnosed patients.

V and J are TRBV19 and TRBJ1-2; 7 bases fit TRBD1. This TCR came from a human donor with classical Hodgkin lymphoma. Sequencing used peripheral blood mononuclear cells (PBMCs), obtained before the fourth cycle of nivolumab. DNA for the CDR3: TGTGCCAGTAGGAGACAGGGTCCCACTAACTATGGCTACACCTTC. It is translated as CASRRQGPTNYGYTF.